This is a list of T cell receptor beta chains from one sample in a study of memory CD4+ T cells and cytomegalovirus serostatus. Only in-frame clones appear in the TCRdb table, and some are missing; sequencing was by immunoSEQ multiplex PCR. The sample shows 55,000 to 60,000 clones, about 81% of them seen only once. Sample: memory CD4+ T cells from blood. Receptor source: an adult in good health and CMV-seronegative. The CDR3 runs from the conserved cysteine through the conserved F or W. D genes are given only for firm matches. Clone size is not always given. Where it is, it says once, few, many or a class for expanded clones.

d_call j_call clone_size v_call cdr3_nt cdr3_aa
TRBD1 TRBJ1-5 NA TRBV29-1 TGCAGCGCCCTTACAGGGGGGAATCAGCCCCAGCATTTT CSALTGGNQPQHF
NA TRBJ1-5 NA TRBV18 TGTGCCAGCTCACGAATGGTCGGGGGAGATCAGCCCCAGCATTTT CASSRMVGGDQPQHF
NA TRBJ2-7 NA TRBV28 TGTGCCAGCAGTTTCCCGACATTATACGAGCAGTACTTC CASSFPTLYEQYF
NA TRBJ2-1 once TRBV11-2 TGTGCCAGCAGCTTATCCGGGAGCTCCTACAATGAGCAGTTCTTC CASSLSGSSYNEQFF
NA TRBJ1-2 NA TRBV30 TGTGCCTGGAGTGTACGGGCAGGGGAGGGTTCTGGCTACACCTTC CAWSVRAGEGSGYTF
TRBD1 TRBJ2-1 NA TRBV27 TGTGCCAGCAGTTTGAGCAGGGGGAGAAACAATGAGCAGTTCTTC CASSLSRGRNNEQFF
NA TRBJ1-1 medium-sized TRBV14 TGTGCCAGCAGCCGACAGTCGAACACTGAAGCTTTCTTT CASSRQSNTEAFF
NA TRBJ1-5 NA TRBV19 TGTGCCAGTAGTATAAAAGGGGCCCGGCGGGGTCAGCCCCAGCATTTT CASSIKGARRGQPQHF
NA TRBJ2-5 once TRBV28 TGTGCCAGCAGTCCATCCCGGCAGGGGCTCGGGGAGACCCAGTACTTC CASSPSRQGLGETQYF
TRBD1 TRBJ2-1 few TRBV28 TGTGCCAGCCATAGACAGGGCTACAATGAGCAGTTCTTC CASHRQGYNEQFF
NA TRBJ2-1 NA TRBV19 TGTGCCAGTAGTATAGTTGATCGGGGGTCTCCCTACAATGAGCAGTTCTTC CASSIVDRGSPYNEQFF
TRBD2 TRBJ2-1 NA TRBV4-1 TGCGCCAGCAGCCAAGATCGGCCGGGGGGGAACAATGAGCAGTTCTTC CASSQDRPGGNNEQFF
TRBD2 TRBJ2-1 once TRBV7-8 TGTGCCAGCAGCCAGTACCTGGGACTAGCGGGATTTGGGGAGCAGTTCTTC CASSQYLGLAGFGEQFF
NA TRBJ2-3 few TRBV28 TGTGCCAGCAGTTTAACCCGTCGGACAGATACGCAGTATTTT CASSLTRRTDTQYF
NA TRBJ1-2 NA TRBV15 TGTGCCACCAGCAGCCCTACCGGGACGCGGGGGGAAAAATATGGCTACACCTTC CATSSPTGTRGEKYGYTF
TRBD1 TRBJ2-2 NA TRBV5-4 TGTGCCAGCAGCGGCCGGGACAGGGTCACCGGGGAGCTGTTTTTT CASSGRDRVTGELFF
NA TRBJ2-7 few TRBV7-3 TGTGCCAGCAGCCTCCTGAAGGGTGCCGAGCAGTACTTC CASSLLKGAEQYF
NA TRBJ1-6 NA TRBV6-5 TGTGCCAGCAGTTACAGGGACACTAATTCACCCCTCCACTTT CASSYRDTNSPLHF
TRBD1 TRBJ2-1 NA TRBV7-2 TGTGCCAGCAGCACCGGCCGACAGGGGATCGAGCAGTTCTTC CASSTGRQGIEQFF
NA TRBJ1-4 NA TRBV15 TGTGCCACCAGCCGGAGGGGGGAAGGCGAAAAACTGTTTTTT CATSRRGEGEKLFF
NA TRBJ1-2 NA TRBV15 TGTGCCACCAGCGAAGAAACCGACAGGAAAAGCGGCTACACCTTC CATSEETDRKSGYTF
NA TRBJ2-5 few TRBV2 TGTGCCAGCAGTGAAAAACTCCCCCCGGCCCAGTACTTC CASSEKLPPAQYF
NA TRBJ1-2 few TRBV5-5 TGTGCCAGCAGCCCGTCCCAGGACATCTATGGCTACACCTTC CASSPSQDIYGYTF
TRBD1 TRBJ1-1 once TRBV7-9 TGTGCCAGCAGCTCGGGACAGTCGAACACTGAAGCTTTCTTT CASSSGQSNTEAFF
TRBD1 TRBJ1-4 NA TRBV4-1 TGCGCCAGCAGCCAACACGGGACAGGAGATGAAAAACTGTTTTTT CASSQHGTGDEKLFF
TRBD1 TRBJ2-7 NA TRBV2 TGTGCCAGCAGTGCGGGGACAGGATACTGCGAGCAGTACTTC CASSAGTGYCEQYF
TRBD1 TRBJ1-1 few TRBV6-1 TGTGCCAGCAGTTGGGACAGAGACACTGAAGCTTTCTTT CASSWDRDTEAFF
TRBD2 TRBJ2-1 NA TRBV5-1 TGCGCCAGCAGCCCGACTAGCGGGGGCTCCTACAATGAGCAGTTCTTC CASSPTSGGSYNEQFF
NA TRBJ2-1 NA TRBV5-4 TGTGCCAGCAGCTTGGTGGACAAGGAGCAGTTCTTC CASSLVDKEQFF
NA TRBJ1-2 NA TRBV6-1 TGTGCCAGCAGTGAATTGAGGGGGTTGGATGGCTACACCTTC CASSELRGLDGYTF
TRBD2 TRBJ2-7 NA TRBV7-2 TGTGCCAGCAGCTTAGATCTCGCGGGAGGTTCCTACGAGCAGTACTTC CASSLDLAGGSYEQYF
NA TRBJ1-6 NA TRBV5-1 TGCGCCAGCAGCTCACAGGCGTCCTATAATTCACCCCTCCACTTT CASSSQASYNSPLHF
NA TRBJ2-5 NA TRBV6-5 TGTGCCAGCAGGGGACACCAGAAGACCCAGTACTTC CASRGHQKTQYF
NA TRBJ1-2 NA TRBV7-9 TGTGCCAGCAGCTTCGGGGGCGGTTCCGACGGCTACACCTTC CASSFGGGSDGYTF
NA TRBJ2-7 NA TRBV19 TGTGCCAGTAGTATCGGAAACTCCTACGAGCAGTACTTC CASSIGNSYEQYF
NA TRBJ2-7 NA TRBV4-1 TGCGCCAGCAGCCAAGTACTACAAGCAGCCTACGAGCAGTACTTC CASSQVLQAAYEQYF
NA TRBJ1-1 NA TRBV19 TGTGCCAGCGGGACGGTGAGGACTGAAGCTTTCTTT CASGTVRTEAFF
NA TRBJ2-6 NA TRBV27 TGTGCCAGCAGTCACCCCGGGGGGGCCAACGTCCTGACTTTC CASSHPGGANVLTF
NA TRBJ2-6 NA TRBV27 TGTGCCAGCAGTTTATTCGGGGCCCTTGGGGCCAACGTCCTGACTTTC CASSLFGALGANVLTF
NA TRBJ1-1 NA TRBV12-5 TGTGCTCCAAGGGTGGGGAACACTGAAGCTTTCTTT CAPRVGNTEAFF
TRBD1 TRBJ2-3 NA TRBV7-2 TGTGCCAGCAGTCTTACCGGGACAGCTGGCACAGATACGCAGTATTTT CASSLTGTAGTDTQYF
TRBD1 TRBJ1-3 NA TRBV5-5 TGTGCCAGCAGCCCTCGGACAGGGGGCGGTGGAAACACCATATATTTT CASSPRTGGGGNTIYF
NA TRBJ1-5 NA TRBV18 TGTGCCAGCTCACCACAAGGGGCGGGGACTTCTGGGCCCCAGCATTTT CASSPQGAGTSGPQHF
TRBD2 TRBJ2-7 NA TRBV10-3 TGTGCCATCAGCTATTTAGCGGGAGAATCCGAGCAGTACTTC CAISYLAGESEQYF
TRBD1 TRBJ1-1 NA TRBV11-3 TGTGCCAGCAGCTTAGTACAGGGGCTTGAAGCTTTCTTT CASSLVQGLEAFF
TRBD2 TRBJ2-5 NA TRBV5-4 TGTGCCAGCAGCCTGCAGGCGGGAGGGGGAGAGACCCAGTACTTC CASSLQAGGGETQYF
NA TRBJ1-2 NA TRBV5-5 TGTGCCAGCAGCTTGAGTCAGGGGCCGGGATATGGCTACACCTTC CASSLSQGPGYGYTF
TRBD1 TRBJ1-1 NA TRBV7-2 TGTGCCAGCAGCCCGGACAGGGGTTCGGTTGAAGCTTTCTTT CASSPDRGSVEAFF
TRBD1 TRBJ1-4 NA TRBV7-9 TGTGCCAGCAGTTCGGACAGGGGGAGTGAAAAACTGTTTTTT CASSSDRGSEKLFF
NA TRBJ2-2 NA TRBV29-1 TGCAGCGTTACAGGGTTCCAGAACACCGGGGAGCTGTTTTTT CSVTGFQNTGELFF